This T cell receptor (beta chain) was recorded in a study of cytomegalovirus exposure and HLA in healthy donors listed by TCRdb under 2017. Notes on the research overall: According to an earlier analysis of several hundred of the donors, about 190 million T cells yielded over 90 million unique TCR beta sequences and about 300 Gb of sequence data. About 280 gigabases of sequencing data and around 88 million unique TCR sequences made up an early release that covered roughly 670 HLA-typed donors. The genetic ancestry cluster associated with self-reported Caucasian donors included about 81% of the 300 to 450 genotyped donors. The study was designed to test whether signatures of past pathogen exposure could be identified by cataloging public T cell receptors. The study profiled the T cell repertoires of approximately 700 subjects by immunosequencing and related them to cytomegalovirus serostatus. Besides the first cohort of some 670 subjects, a separate validation cohort made up of around 120 different subjects was used. To predict cytomegalovirus infection status, the study brought together high-throughput TCR immunosequencing, statistical association of individual TCRs with disease status, and machine learning. A later analysis re-analyzed previously published TCR beta repertoires from roughly 630 donors and added high-resolution HLA genotyping to study TCR occurrence patterns. Rather than using new phenotypic data, the later analysis identified candidate immune exposures from TCR beta sequences and from how often those sequences occurred across donors. To decide whether each TCR beta V gene segment behaved as functional or pseudogenic, an earlier analysis of approximately 620 of the donors relied on high-throughput TCR beta sequencing. Donor age, sex, ethnicity and CMV serostatus were compiled alongside the repertoire data. A later genetic analysis used genome-wide SNP genotypes for about 60% of the roughly 700 donors, treating that subset as a discovery cohort. All discovery cohort repertoires had been generated on a single sequencing platform. Both class I and class II loci were covered by HLA typing, at four-digit resolution. The number of donors typed differed by locus, with roughly 629-640 for A, B, C, DRB1 and DQB1, roughly 550 for DQA1, 600 to 610 for DPA1, and around 450 for DPB1. Because of strong linkage in the cohort, roughly five DR-DQ haplotypes were treated as single units for association and clustering. Among 300 to 500 genotyped donors of the cohort, an average of around 240,000 unique TCR beta nucleotide sequences was sequenced per donor, of which approximately 19% were non-productive.

The cohort comprised 710 or so healthy bone marrow donors. Cohort members were all nominally healthy when sampled, although unrecorded immune exposures were likely present. The donor was CMV seropositive and belonged to the group of around 300 seropositive cohort members. Each donor provided a peripheral blood sample, and peripheral blood mononuclear cells were used for TCR beta sequencing. The Qiagen DNeasy Blood Extraction Kit was used to extract genomic DNA from the blood cell samples. This clone was recorded once. The antigen it binds to is not known. No much larger clonotype is one base removed from it; base qualities were not supplied. Library preparation was by the immunoSEQ multiplex PCR assay. For the multiplex PCR, a mixture combining 60 forward primers for TCR Vbeta segments and 13 reverse primers for TCR Jbeta segments was used. The CDR3 region of rearranged TCR beta genes was amplified from genomic DNA by a multiplex PCR assay. The Illumina HiSeq System was used to sequence the amplified TCR beta libraries as 87-base-pair reads. Turning to the authors' computational methods: A later analysis counted about 76 million unique TCR beta chains across the 550 to 700 repertoires, and some 11 million of these chains were shared by at least two donors. To remove PCR and sequencing errors, raw reads were error-corrected and collapsed into unique sequences using a nearest-neighbor algorithm that merged closely related sequences. CDR3 sequences were aligned to IMGT reference sequences to assign V, D and J gene segments. For a sequence to be retained, a match of at least six nucleotides was required to both a V gene segment and a J gene segment. A rearrangement was called productive if the CDR3 had no stop codons and remained in frame with V and J, and every other rearrangement was called non-productive. CDR3 was defined according to IMGT convention as the region running from the second conserved V-encoded cysteine to the conserved J-encoded phenylalanine. The earlier analysis of 500 to 600 of the donors excluded sequences that lacked an unambiguous match to a single V gene segment. In an earlier analysis of some 590 of the donors, a V segment was called functional when productive rearrangements were above 56.7%, and segregating when the standard deviation between donors exceeded 5%. A statistical classification framework was built to diagnose cytomegalovirus status from the catalog of TCR beta chain sequences. In a later analysis, V and J genes were assigned by comparing TCR nucleotide sequences against IMGT/GENE-DB human TR gene sequences. In a later analysis, CDR3 sequences and most-parsimonious VDJ recombination scenarios were assigned using the TCRdist pipeline. In a later analysis, each TCR beta chain was defined by its CDR3 amino acid sequence together with its V-gene family, and reads lacking a unique V-gene family were excluded. As a way to deal with suspected cross-contamination and a sequencing artifact, a later analysis dropped 640 or so nucleotide sequences that were highly shared and had low generation probability. A later analysis calculated a clonal expansion index for each public chain from normalized within-repertoire ranks of inferred template counts. In a later analysis, generation probabilities were computed using a VDJ recombination model fitted to out-of-frame rearrangements, and the results were checked against IGoR. In a later analysis, TCR-TCR, TCR-HLA and TCR-CMV co-occurrence was scored with hypergeometric tests, and a repertoire-size bias correction was applied to TCR pairs. In a later analysis, false discovery rates were estimated by permuting HLA or CMV assignments 20 times. In a later analysis, co-occurring TCRs were grouped using DBSCAN, with TCRdist sequence similarity added in when clustering inside HLA-allele-positive subsets. Repertoires with fewer than 30,000 or more than 120,000 public chains were left out of co-occurrence clustering, as were a handful of repertoires with anomalous nucleotide sharing. TCRdb took over this immuneACCESS table, retaining in-frame rearrangements with V and J assigned. Such tables are incomplete; in checked studies, under half of the missing clones stem from an unresolved V gene, and the remainder is unexplained. Clone size and V and J calls were adopted from that table, with D and trimming inferred from the DNA. For this sample the table gives around 100,000 clones, of which 65% were detected only once. About 3.8% of the sample goes to the ten largest clones.

General conclusions and limits of the study: In a later analysis, TCR association rates were found to vary across HLA loci, with the most associated TCRs seen for DRB1 alleles and the fewest for HLA-C alleles. Compared with the approximately 710-donor mean, donors in an Asian-associated ancestry cluster had fewer N-insertions in productive TCRs, according to a later genetic analysis. The authors suggested that the approach could potentially be extended to other disease states and immunological phenotypes. Several of the top co-occurrence clusters appeared to be linked to parvovirus B19, influenza, CMV and Epstein-Barr virus, according to a later analysis. Linkage disequilibrium might explain the correlated functional status among segregating V segments, but an unknown experimental factor could not be ruled out. The study listed 150 to 200 TCR beta chains as associated with cytomegalovirus. At a false discovery rate of 0.05, a later analysis linked around 17,000 TCR beta sequences to specific HLA alleles. Three of the identified cytomegalovirus-associated TCR beta chains were confirmed in vitro to be specific for cytomegalovirus antigens. This cohort had only TCR beta chains sequenced, and the lack of alpha or paired-chain data limited which features could be detected. A later genetic analysis associated a missense DCLRE1C variant with V-gene and J-gene trimming of TCR beta chains, and an independent cohort replicated the association. In an earlier analysis of approximately 600 of the donors, most TCR beta V segments were observed in productive rearrangements about 87% or about 30% of the time, broadly matching IMGT annotations. Most TCR sequences were observed very rarely across donors, whereas some public TCRs were present in many individuals. The earlier analysis of fewer than 750 of the donors excluded some 15 rarely observed V segments, including chromosome 9 orphons, because counts were too low. A later analysis found that most CMV-associated TCR beta chains appeared HLA-restricted, with HLA associations seemingly driven largely by CMV exposure. A later analysis found that HLA-associated TCR beta chains were more clonally expanded and had lower generation probabilities than equally common non-associated chains. Because some donors lacked HLA typing at each locus, the association tests relied only on the typed subset. When HLA alleles, especially DR and DQ, strongly co-occurred, attributing TCR associations to individual alleles was difficult. The classifier was reported to diagnose cytomegalovirus status with high specificity and sensitivity in both the original cohort and the validation cohort. Sequencing depth was assumed to be roughly uniform across donors in the presence/absence analyses, though that assumption may not hold. A further reported finding was that TCR beta sequences accurately predicted the HLA-A and HLA-B alleles for most subjects in the first cohort. For the cohort, immune exposure information was limited to CMV serostatus. A cluster of highly shared sequence variants was judged likely to be a technical artifact of the sequencing pipeline.

The source is a man aged 25-45 years in good health and CMV-seropositive. Specimen: PBMCs.

The CDR3 region reads CASGTGSQPQHF. The DNA sequence reads TGTGCCAGCGGGACAGGGAGCCAGCCCCAGCATTTT. The rearranged segments are TRBV9 and TRBJ1-5; 9 central bases correspond to TRBD1. The CDR3 measures 12 amino acids from cysteine to phenylalanine. Only CDR3 DNA is held: 36 bases, read in frame from base 1. The germline V and J ends show losses of 7 bases and 7 bases respectively, and no gene match explains 3 bases of the junction. From the germline V gene, CDR1 is SGDLS and CDR2 is YYNGEE.